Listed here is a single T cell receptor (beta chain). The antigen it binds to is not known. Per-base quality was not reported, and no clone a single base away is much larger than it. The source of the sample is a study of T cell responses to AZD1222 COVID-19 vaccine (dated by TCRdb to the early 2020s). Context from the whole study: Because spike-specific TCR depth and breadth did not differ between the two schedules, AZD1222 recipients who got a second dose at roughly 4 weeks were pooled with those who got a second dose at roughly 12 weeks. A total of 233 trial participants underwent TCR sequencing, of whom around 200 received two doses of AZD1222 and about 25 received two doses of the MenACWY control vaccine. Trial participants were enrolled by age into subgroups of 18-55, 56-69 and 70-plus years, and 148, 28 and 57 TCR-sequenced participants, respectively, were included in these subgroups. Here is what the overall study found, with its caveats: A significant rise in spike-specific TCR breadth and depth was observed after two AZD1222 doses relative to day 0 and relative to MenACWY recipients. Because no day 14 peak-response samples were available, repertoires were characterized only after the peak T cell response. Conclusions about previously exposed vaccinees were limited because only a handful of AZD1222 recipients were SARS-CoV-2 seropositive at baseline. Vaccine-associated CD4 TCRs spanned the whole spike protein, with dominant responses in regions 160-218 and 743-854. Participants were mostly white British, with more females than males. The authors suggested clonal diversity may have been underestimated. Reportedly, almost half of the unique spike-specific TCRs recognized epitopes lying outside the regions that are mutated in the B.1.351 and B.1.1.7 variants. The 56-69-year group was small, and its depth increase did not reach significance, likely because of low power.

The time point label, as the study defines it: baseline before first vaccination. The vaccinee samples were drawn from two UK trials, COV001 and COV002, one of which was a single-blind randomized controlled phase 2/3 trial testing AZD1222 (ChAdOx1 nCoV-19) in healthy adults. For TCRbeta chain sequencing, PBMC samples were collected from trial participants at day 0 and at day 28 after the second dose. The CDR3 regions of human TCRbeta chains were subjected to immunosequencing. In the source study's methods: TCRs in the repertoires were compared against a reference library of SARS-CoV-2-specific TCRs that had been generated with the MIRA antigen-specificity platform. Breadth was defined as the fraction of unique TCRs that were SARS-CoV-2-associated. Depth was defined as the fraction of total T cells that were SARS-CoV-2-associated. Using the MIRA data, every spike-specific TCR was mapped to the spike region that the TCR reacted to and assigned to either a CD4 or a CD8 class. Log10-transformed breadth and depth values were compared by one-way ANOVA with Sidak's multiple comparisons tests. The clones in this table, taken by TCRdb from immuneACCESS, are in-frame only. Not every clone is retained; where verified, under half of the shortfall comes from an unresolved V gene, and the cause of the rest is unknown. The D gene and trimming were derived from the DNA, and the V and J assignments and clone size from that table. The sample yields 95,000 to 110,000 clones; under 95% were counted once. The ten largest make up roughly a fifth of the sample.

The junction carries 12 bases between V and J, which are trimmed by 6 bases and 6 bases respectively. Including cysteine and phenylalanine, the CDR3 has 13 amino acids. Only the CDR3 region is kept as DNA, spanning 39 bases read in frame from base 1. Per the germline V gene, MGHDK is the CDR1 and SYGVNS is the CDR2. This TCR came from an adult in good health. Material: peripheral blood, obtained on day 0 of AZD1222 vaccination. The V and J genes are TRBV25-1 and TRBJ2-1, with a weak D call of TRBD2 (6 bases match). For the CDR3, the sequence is CASRKTGGNEQFF. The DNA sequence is TGTGCCAGCAGGAAGACCGGGGGCAATGAGCAGTTCTTC.